This T cell receptor beta chain stems from a study of OX40 agonist ivuxolimab in advanced cancers. Study-wide background: Head and neck, renal cell, melanoma or hepatocellular carcinoma were the cancers that dose-escalation patients had. Whole-study findings and limits: Among expanded peripheral T cells, antigen specificity went undetermined. In the 0.1 to 3.0 mg/kg range, CD4+ and CD8+ blood T cells had expanded clonally by week 6.

The length of the CDR3 is 11 residues. Germline assignment: CDR1 SQVTM and CDR2 ANQGSEA. Trimming took off 4 bases at V and 4 bases at J, with 5 bases between the two ends. Notes on this clone: What it recognizes is unknown.

Assay: immunoSEQ multiplex PCR; the TCRdb copy retains only in-frame clones and omits some. The sample lists 65,000 to 95,000 clones, roughly nine tenths occurring once. People who had autoimmune disease history or systemic immunosuppression were excluded. The TCR sequence derives from an adult with an advanced solid tumor such as melanoma, head and neck, liver or kidney cancer. The sequenced sample was CD4+ or CD8+ T cells sorted from blood, obtained in a trial of the OX40 agonist ivuxolimab. The chain couples TRBV29-1 to TRBJ2-1; D is uncertain. The CDR3 protein is CSVGAYNEQFF. The CDR3 DNA reads as TGCAGCGTTGGGGCTTACAATGAGCAGTTCTTC.